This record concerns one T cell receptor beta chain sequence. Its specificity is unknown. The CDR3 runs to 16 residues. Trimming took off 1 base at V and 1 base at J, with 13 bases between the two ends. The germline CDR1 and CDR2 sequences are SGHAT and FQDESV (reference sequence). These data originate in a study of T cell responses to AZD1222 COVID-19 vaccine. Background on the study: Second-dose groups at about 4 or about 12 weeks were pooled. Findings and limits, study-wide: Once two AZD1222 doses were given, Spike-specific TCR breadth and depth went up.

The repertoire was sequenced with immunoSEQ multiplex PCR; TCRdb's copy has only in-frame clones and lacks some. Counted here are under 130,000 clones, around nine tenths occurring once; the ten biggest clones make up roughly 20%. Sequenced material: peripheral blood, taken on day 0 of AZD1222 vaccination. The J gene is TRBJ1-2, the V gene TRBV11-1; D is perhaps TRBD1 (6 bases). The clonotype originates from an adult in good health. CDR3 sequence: CASSLGTATLNYGYTF. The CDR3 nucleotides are TGTGCCAGCAGCTTAGGGACAGCCACCCTTAACTATGGCTACACCTTC.